Included here is one TCR beta chain sequence, with context. V shed 2 bases, J shed 7 bases, and the junction held 13 bases outside the gene matches. Germline CDR1 reads SGHNT; CDR2 reads YENEEA. The CDR3 covers 18 residues. It was RNA transcripts that yielded the amplified TCR beta CDR3 regions. During a first-round RT-PCR of the TCR CDR3, the HTBI primer set was used. One entry per CDR3 protein results from TCRdb running MiXCR on the multiplex PCR reads. Among 90,000 to 120,000 distinct CDR3 sequences, about 15% were seen once, and the ten largest hold roughly 40%. These data come from a study of T cells in Graves' hyperthyroidism and ophthalmopathy.

The sequence came from a woman in her forties or fifties with Graves' hyperthyroidism. The gene calls are TRBV11-3 and TRBJ1-6; 8 bases are shared with TRBD1. The sequencing sample was made of blood. The CDR3 nucleotides read TGTGCCAGCAGCTTAAGGTCCTGGACAGGGAGGGAAAATTCACCCCTCCACTTT. Amino acids: CASSLRSWTGRENSPLHF.